The 13 T cell receptor beta chains below all came from one sample that was sequenced in a study of blood T cell repertoires in COVID-19. The method was immunoSEQ multiplex PCR; TCRdb's version includes in-frame clones alone and lacks a portion of them. This sample has 650,000 to 800,000 clones, with about 90% found just once. Sequencing was performed on peripheral blood. These receptors were obtained from a young woman with acute or convalescent COVID-19.

This chain links TRBV2 with TRBJ1-2, with D perhaps matching TRBD1 (5 bases). Trimming left V 3 bases short and J 2 bases short, with 13 bases between. The CDR3 runs 15 residues. Germline V gene lookup returns CDR1 SNHLY and CDR2 FYNNEI. The CDR3: CASSDHFGGNYGYTF. CDR3 DNA: TGTGCCAGCAGTGATCATTTTGGGGGGAACTATGGCTACACCTTC.

This clone was detected only once. V gene TRBV5-1 combines with J gene TRBJ2-2; D may be TRBD1 (6 bases). CDR1 SGHRS and CDR2 YFSETQ come from the germline V gene. Trimming stripped 6 bases from V and 2 bases from J, with 14 bases between. The CDR3 consists of 15 residues. The CDR3 here is CASKSSGQNTGELFF. The DNA of the CDR3 is TGCGCCAGCAAATCATCGGGACAAAACACCGGGGAGCTGTTTTTT.

This sequence joins TRBV11-2 and TRBJ2-3; TRBD2 agrees at 8 bases. From germline, CDR1 is SGHAT and CDR2 FQNNGV. The CDR3 covers 17 residues. V lost 0 bases to trimming and J lost 2 bases; unmatched junction nucleotides: 7. The CDR3 reads CASSLDSLRGVTDTQYF. The DNA for the CDR3 is TGTGCCAGCAGCTTAGATAGTTTGCGGGGGGTCACAGATACGCAGTATTTT.

On this clone: The sample holds other DNA sequences that translate to the same CDR3. The chain couples TRBV2 to TRBJ1-3, with 8 nucleotides matching TRBD1. There are 14 residues in the CDR3. Trimming at V came to 6 bases and at J to 0 bases, leaving 1 base not matched to a gene. The germline V gene has CDR1 SNHLY and CDR2 FYNNEI. The CDR3 nucleotides are TGTGCCAGCAGAACAGGGGGCTCTGGAAACACCATATATTTT. Protein: CASRTGGSGNTIYF.

The V and J genes are TRBV7-2 and TRBJ2-1, with 7 bases that match TRBD1. J gave up 4 bases and V 1 base, and 4 bases lay outside the gene matches. This CDR3 has 15 amino acids. CDR1 SGHTA and CDR2 FQGNSA come from the germline V gene. The CDR3 sequence: CASSLDRDSYNEQFF. The CDR3 DNA sequence: TGTGCCAGCAGCTTAGACCGGGACAGTTACAATGAGCAGTTCTTC. Variable domain in full (rest from reference TRBV7-2 and TRBJ2-1): GAGVSQSPSNKVTEKGKDVELRCDPISGHTALYWYRQSLGQGLEFLIYFQGNSAPDKSGLPSDRFSAERTGGSVSTLTIQRTQQEDSAVYLCASSLDRDSYNEQFFGPGTRLTVL.

V is TRBV5-4 and J is TRBJ1-6; 10 bases fit TRBD1. V lost 3 bases and J lost 8; bases outside the gene matches: 5. The CDR3 is made up of 15 amino acids. The germline V gene encodes CDR1 SGHNT and CDR2 YYREEE (reference sequence). The CDR3 reads CASSSPDRGDSPLHF. As DNA, the CDR3 is TGTGCCAGCAGCTCCCCGGACAGGGGGGATTCACCCCTCCACTTT.

This sequence joins TRBV10-3 and TRBJ1-1; tentatively, D is TRBD1 (6 bases). V lost 2 bases and J lost 5, with 12 bases in between. Germline V gene sequence: CDR1 ENHRY, CDR2 SYGVKD. This CDR3 is 14 amino acids long. DNA for the CDR3: TGTGCCATCAGTGAGGTCCTAGGGGGAACTGAAGCTTTCTTT. As protein: CAISEVLGGTEAFF.

The V gene is TRBV4-2, the J gene TRBJ2-3; perhaps TRBD2 as D (6 bases). Germline V gene data show CDR1 as LGHNA and CDR2 as YNFKEQ. V lost 0 bases and J lost 6, with 10 bases in between. This CDR3 region has 14 residues. Here the CDR3 DNA reads TGTGCCAGCAGCCAAGATAGGGACTGGGATACGCAGTATTTT. Protein sequence: CASSQDRDWDTQYF.

V gene TRBV6-6 combines with J gene TRBJ1-6; tentative D call: TRBD1 (6 bases). Germline lookup yields CDR1 MNHNY and CDR2 SVGAGI (reference sequence). Trimming cost V 6 bases and J 12 bases, with 15 bases left between them. The CDR3 is 13 residues long. The CDR3 here is CASSRTQGRPLHF. CDR3 nucleotides: TGTGCCAGCAGCCGTACACAGGGACGACCCCTCCACTTT.

J is TRBJ1-4 and V is TRBV11-2; 9 bases line up with TRBD1. This CDR3 is built from 14 residues. Losses at the gene ends were 3 bases for V and 8 bases for J; bases not matched to a gene: 4. Germline-derived CDR1 and CDR2 are SGHAT and FQNNGV. This CDR3 reads CASSLGQGREKLFF. The CDR3 DNA reads as TGTGCCAGCAGCTTGGGACAGGGACGGGAAAAACTGTTTTTT.

As concerns this clone: Other DNA sequences in this specimen translate into the identical CDR3. This sequence joins TRBV5-1 and TRBJ1-2; 8 positions match TRBD1. Trimming removed 4 bases from V and 5 bases from J; junction bases left unmatched: 4. Germline-derived CDR1 and CDR2 are SGHRS and YFSETQ. This CDR3 has 13 residues. CDR3 sequence: CASSPGQGYGYTF. CDR3 bases: TGCGCCAGCAGCCCCGGACAGGGTTATGGCTACACCTTC.

The V call is TRBV29-1, the J call TRBJ2-1; TRBD2 agrees at 10 bases. The CDR3 is 13 residues long. After removal of 5 bases from V and 8 bases from J, the junction contained 6 bases not matched to a gene. Germline V gene lookup returns CDR1 SQVTM and CDR2 ANQGSEA. This CDR3 is CSVMRLAGDEQFF. The CDR3 DNA reads TGCAGCGTTATGCGGCTAGCGGGGGATGAGCAGTTCTTC.

This clone was seen a handful of times. V and J are TRBV30 and TRBJ1-3, with D hard to call. The CDR3 has 15 residues. The germline V and J ends were trimmed by 4 bases and 1 base, with 14 bases remaining between them. Germline CDR1 and CDR2: GTSNPN and SVGIG (reference sequence). The CDR3 here is CAWTSGLKSGNTIYF. The CDR3 region has the DNA TGTGCCTGGACTTCCGGACTCAAGTCTGGAAACACCATATATTTT.